This TCR beta chain was obtained from a study of beta chain features in type 1 diabetes. The study, taken as a whole, reports: Individuals with type 1 diabetes displayed fewer insertions and more deletions at VDJ junctions. TCRB CDR3 length was moderately but significantly reduced in all four CD4+ subsets of Type 1 diabetes patients.

This clone showed up just a few times. No antigen is known for it. Only one heparinised blood draw was taken per donor, and its volume averaged around 120 mL. The investigators reverse transcribed all of the isolated RNA, so they sequenced expressed TCRB transcripts. About 3.5 million reads, on average, came from each naive, central memory and regulatory T cell sample. TCRdb's table, derived via immunoSEQ multiplex PCR, lists solely in-frame clones and lacks some. The sample shows hundreds of thousands of clones, about a sixth of them seen only once. V was cut by 5 bases and J by 5 bases, with 14 bases left in between. The CDR3 spans 14 residues. Germline CDR1 is SGHRS and CDR2 is YFSETQ.

This receptor was obtained from a young man in good health. Sequenced material: naive CD4+ T cells from blood. The chain is built from TRBV5-1 and TRBJ1-5; maybe TRBD1 (5 bases). The CDR3 DNA reads TGCGCCAGCAGTCGGGACGGAGGGGATCAGCCCCAGCATTTT. The encoded protein is CASSRDGGDQPQHF. The variable domain in full, with the rest retrieved from reference TRBV5-1 and TRBJ1-5, is KAGVTQTPRYLIKTRGQQVTLSCSPISGHRSVSWYQQTPGQGLQFLFEYFSETQRNKGNFPGRFSGRQFSNSRSEMNVSTLELGDSALYLCASSRDGGDQPQHFGDGTRLSIL.